A single sample is the source of the 6 T cell receptor beta chains below, sequenced in a study of shared clonotypes between healthy human individuals. Assay used: immunoSEQ multiplex PCR; TCRdb lists only in-frame clones, some missing. This table has 2 million or so clones, 85% to 95% appearing once. CD45RO negativity and positive selection for CCR7 defined naive CD8 cells, a population that excluded terminally differentiated effector memory CD45RA+ cells. Sequenced: naive CD8+ T cells sorted from blood. The source of these receptors is a man younger than 35 in good health.

This clone was counted once. The chain employs TRBV7-9 and TRBJ2-7; 13 positions agree with TRBD2. Germline CDR1 is SEHNR and CDR2 is FQNEAQ (reference sequence). The CDR3 length is 17 residues. J lost 0 bases, V lost 5 bases, and 7 bases had no gene match. The CDR3 is CASSRLAGGTSSYEQYF. The CDR3 DNA follows: TGTGCCAGCAGCCGACTAGCGGGAGGAACCAGCTCCTACGAGCAGTACTTC.

This chain connects TRBV5-1 to TRBJ2-7; the D gene is possibly TRBD2 (5 bases). V gave up 1 base and J gave up 5 bases, with 19 bases separating them. The germline gives CDR1 SGHRS, CDR2 YFSETQ. The CDR3 has 16 amino acids. The CDR3 DNA reads TGCGCCAGCAGCTTGTTAGGTCAGTCTGGAGGCGACGAGCAGTACTTC. As protein: CASSLLGQSGGDEQYF.

This clone occurred once. The chain combines TRBV7-8 with TRBJ2-7, with D maybe TRBD1 (7 bases). V shed 1 base and J shed 6 bases, with 19 bases lying between them. The CDR3 is made up of 16 amino acids. Germline CDR1 is SGHVS and CDR2 is FQNEAQ. In DNA form, the CDR3 reads TGTGCCAGCAGCTTAGTGCTTGGGCAGGGGGAGGTCGAGCAGTACTTC. It yields the protein CASSLVLGQGEVEQYF.

The V call is TRBV30, the J call TRBJ2-7, with 10 bases identical to TRBD1. V was pared by 2 bases and J by 6 bases, with 7 bases of the junction left unmatched. CDR3 length: 14 amino acids. The V gene's germline CDR1 is GTSNPN and CDR2 SVGIG (reference sequence). The CDR3 here is CAWSSGTGASEQYF. The CDR3 DNA is TGTGCCTGGAGTAGTGGGACAGGGGCATCCGAGCAGTACTTC.

The V call is TRBV7-9, the J call TRBJ2-7; 11 bases map to TRBD2. V shed 5 bases and J 6 bases; nucleotides not matched to a gene: 9. The CDR3 has 15 residues. The V gene's germline CDR1 is SEHNR and CDR2 FQNEAQ (reference sequence). The CDR3 coding sequence is TGTGCCAGCAGCCCCGCGACTAGCGGGATAATCGAGCAGTACTTC. Translated, it gives CASSPATSGIIEQYF. The full variable domain, completed using reference TRBV7-9 and TRBJ2-7, is DTGVSQNPRHKITKRGQNVTFRCDPISEHNRLYWYRQTLGQGPEFLTYFQNEAQLEKSRLLSDRFSAERPKGSFSTLEIQRTEQGDSAMYLCASSPATSGIIEQYFGPGTRLTVT.

The chain uses TRBV4-3 and TRBJ2-3; maybe TRBD2 (6 bases). The V and J ends lost 0 bases and 1 base respectively, with 11 bases between them. The CDR3 spans 16 residues. Germline loops: CDR1 LGHNA, CDR2 YSLEER. CDR3 amino acids: CASSQDSGEGTDTQYF. As DNA, the CDR3 is TGCGCCAGCAGCCAAGATTCGGGGGAGGGCACAGATACGCAGTATTTT.